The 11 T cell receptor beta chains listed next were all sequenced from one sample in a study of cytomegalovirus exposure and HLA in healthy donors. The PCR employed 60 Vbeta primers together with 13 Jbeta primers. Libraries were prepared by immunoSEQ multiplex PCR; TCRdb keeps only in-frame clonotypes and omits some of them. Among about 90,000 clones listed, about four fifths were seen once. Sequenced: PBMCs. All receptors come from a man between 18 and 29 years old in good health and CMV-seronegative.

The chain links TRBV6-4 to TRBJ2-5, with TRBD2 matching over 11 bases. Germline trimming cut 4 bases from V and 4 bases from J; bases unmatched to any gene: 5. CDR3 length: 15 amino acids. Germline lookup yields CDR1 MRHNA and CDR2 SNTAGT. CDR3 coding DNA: TGTGCCAGCAGTGCGGTAGCGGGAGGGATAGAGACCCAGTACTTC. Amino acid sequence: CASSAVAGGIETQYF.

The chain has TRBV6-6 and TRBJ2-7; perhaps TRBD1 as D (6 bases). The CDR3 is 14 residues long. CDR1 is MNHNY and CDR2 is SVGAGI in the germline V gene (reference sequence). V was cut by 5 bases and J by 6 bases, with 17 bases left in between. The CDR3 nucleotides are TGTGCCAGCAGTCAACAACAGGGCACGGGCGAGCAGTACTTC. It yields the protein CASSQQQGTGEQYF.

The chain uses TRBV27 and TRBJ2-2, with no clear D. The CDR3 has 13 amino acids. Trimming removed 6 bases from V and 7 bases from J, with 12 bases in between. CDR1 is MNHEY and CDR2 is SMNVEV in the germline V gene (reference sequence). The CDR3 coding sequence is TGTGCCAGCAGCAGTACAATTGGCGGGGAGCTGTTTTTT. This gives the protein CASSSTIGGELFF.

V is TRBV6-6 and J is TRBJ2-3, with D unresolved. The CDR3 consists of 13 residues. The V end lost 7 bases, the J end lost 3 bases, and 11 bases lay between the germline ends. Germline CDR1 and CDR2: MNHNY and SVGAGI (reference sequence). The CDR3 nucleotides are TGTGCCAGCACCCCTCTAGGTACAGATACGCAGTATTTT. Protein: CASTPLGTDTQYF.

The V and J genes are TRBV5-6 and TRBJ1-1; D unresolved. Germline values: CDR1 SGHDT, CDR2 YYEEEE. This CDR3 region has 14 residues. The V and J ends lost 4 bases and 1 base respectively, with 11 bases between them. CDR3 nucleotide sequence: TGTGCCAGCAGCCCATATGGAGCGAACACTGAAGCTTTCTTT. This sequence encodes CASSPYGANTEAFF. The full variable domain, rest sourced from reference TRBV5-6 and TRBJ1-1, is DAGVTQSPTHLIKTRGQQVTLRCSPKSGHDTVSWYQQALGQGPQFIFQYYEEEERQRGNFPDRFSGHQFPNYSSELNVNALLLGDSALYLCASSPYGANTEAFFGQGTRLTVV.

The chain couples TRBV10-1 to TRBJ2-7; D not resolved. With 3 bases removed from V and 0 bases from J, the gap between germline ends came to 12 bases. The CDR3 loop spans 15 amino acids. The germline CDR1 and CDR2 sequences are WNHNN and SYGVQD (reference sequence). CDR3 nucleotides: TGCGCCAGCAGTGAAGCCAGCGCGTCCTCCTACGAGCAGTACTTC. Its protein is CASSEASASSYEQYF.

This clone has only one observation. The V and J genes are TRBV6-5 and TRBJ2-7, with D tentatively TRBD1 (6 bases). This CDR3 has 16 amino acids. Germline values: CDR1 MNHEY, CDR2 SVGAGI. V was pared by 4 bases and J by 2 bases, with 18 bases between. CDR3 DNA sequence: TGTGCCAGCAGTTCCGTCTTGGACAGAGTCGCCTACGAGCAGTACTTC. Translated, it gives CASSSVLDRVAYEQYF.

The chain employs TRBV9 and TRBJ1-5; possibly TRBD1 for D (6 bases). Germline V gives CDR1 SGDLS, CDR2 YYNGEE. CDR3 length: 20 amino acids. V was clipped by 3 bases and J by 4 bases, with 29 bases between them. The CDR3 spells CASSARPPGHAKTGNQPQHF. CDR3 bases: TGTGCCAGCAGCGCCAGACCCCCGGGACACGCTAAAACCGGGAATCAGCCCCAGCATTTT.

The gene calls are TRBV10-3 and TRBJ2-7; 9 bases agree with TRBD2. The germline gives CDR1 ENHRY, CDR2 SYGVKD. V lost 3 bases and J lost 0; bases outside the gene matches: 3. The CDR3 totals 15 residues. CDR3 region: CAISDGLASSYEQYF. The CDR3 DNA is TGTGCCATCAGTGATGGACTAGCGAGCTCCTACGAGCAGTACTTC.

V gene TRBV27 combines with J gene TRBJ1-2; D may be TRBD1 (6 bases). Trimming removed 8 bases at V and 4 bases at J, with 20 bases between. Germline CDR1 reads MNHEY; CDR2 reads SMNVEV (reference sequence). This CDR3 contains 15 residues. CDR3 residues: CASALGGQSSYGYTF. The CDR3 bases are TGTGCCAGCGCCTTGGGGGGGCAGAGTAGCTATGGCTACACCTTC.

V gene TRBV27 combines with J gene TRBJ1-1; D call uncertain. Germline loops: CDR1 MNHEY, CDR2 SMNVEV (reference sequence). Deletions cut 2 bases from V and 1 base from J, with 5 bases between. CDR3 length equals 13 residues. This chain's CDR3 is CASSLLGNTEAFF. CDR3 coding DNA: TGTGCCAGCAGTTTACTCGGGAACACTGAAGCTTTCTTT.